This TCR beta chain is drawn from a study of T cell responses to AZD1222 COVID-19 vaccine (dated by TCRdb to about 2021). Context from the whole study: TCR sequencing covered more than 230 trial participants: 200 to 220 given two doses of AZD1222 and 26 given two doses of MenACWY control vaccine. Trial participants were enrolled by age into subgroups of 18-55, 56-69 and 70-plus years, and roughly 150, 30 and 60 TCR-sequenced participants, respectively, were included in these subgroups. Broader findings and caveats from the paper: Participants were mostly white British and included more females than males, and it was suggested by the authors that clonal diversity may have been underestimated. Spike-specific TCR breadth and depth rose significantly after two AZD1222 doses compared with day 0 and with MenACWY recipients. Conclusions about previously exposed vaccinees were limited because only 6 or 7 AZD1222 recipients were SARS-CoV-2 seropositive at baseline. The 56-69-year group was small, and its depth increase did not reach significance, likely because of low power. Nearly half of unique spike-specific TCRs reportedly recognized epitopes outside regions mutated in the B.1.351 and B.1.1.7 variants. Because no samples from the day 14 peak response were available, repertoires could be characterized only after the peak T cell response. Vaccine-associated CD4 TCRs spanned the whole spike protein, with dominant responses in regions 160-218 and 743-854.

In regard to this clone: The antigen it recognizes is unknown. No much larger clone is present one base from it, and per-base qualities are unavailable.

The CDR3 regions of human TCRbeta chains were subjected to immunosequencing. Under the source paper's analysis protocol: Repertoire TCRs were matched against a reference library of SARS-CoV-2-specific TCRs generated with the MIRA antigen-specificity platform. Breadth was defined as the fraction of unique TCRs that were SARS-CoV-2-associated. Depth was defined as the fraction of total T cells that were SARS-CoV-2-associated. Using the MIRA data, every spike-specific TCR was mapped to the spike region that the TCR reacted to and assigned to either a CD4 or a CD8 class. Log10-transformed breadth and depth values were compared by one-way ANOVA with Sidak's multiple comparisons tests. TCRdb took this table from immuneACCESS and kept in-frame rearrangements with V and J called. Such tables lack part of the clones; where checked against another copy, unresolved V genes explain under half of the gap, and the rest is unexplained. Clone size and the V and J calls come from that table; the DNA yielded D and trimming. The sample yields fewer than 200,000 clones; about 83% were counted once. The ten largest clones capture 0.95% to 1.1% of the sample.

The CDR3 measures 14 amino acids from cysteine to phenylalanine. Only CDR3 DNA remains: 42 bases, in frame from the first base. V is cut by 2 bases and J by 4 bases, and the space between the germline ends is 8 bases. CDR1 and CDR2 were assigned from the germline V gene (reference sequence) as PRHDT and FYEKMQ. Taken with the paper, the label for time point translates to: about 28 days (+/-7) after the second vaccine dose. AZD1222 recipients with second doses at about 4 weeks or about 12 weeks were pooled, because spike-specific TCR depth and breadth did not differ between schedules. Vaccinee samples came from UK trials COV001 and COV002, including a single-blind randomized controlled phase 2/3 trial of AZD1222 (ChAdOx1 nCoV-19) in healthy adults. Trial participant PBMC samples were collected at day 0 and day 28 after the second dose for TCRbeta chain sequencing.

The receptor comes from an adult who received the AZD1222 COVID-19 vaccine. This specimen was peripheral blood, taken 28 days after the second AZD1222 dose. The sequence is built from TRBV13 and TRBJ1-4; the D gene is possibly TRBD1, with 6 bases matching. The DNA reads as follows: TGTGCCAGCAGCTTAAGGGGGAATAATGAAAAACTGTTTTTT. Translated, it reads CASSLRGNNEKLFF.